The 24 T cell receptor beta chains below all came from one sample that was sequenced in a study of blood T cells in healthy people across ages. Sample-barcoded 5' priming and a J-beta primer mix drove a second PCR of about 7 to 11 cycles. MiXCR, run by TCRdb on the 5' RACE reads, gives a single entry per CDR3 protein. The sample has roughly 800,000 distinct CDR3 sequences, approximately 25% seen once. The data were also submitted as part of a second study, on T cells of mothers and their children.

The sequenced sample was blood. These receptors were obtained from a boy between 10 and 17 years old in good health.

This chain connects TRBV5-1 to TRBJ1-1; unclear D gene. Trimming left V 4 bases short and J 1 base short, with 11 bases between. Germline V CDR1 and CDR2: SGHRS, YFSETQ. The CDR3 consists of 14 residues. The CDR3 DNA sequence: TGCGCCAGCAGCGCCAGCAACCGGAACACTGAAGCTTTCTTT. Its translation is CASSASNRNTEAFF.

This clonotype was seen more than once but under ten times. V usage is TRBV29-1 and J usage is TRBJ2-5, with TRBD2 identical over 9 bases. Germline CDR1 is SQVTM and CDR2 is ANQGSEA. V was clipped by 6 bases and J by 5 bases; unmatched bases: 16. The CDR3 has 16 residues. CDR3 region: CSVESSAGGPWETQYF. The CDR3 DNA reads TGCAGCGTCGAAAGTAGTGCGGGGGGGCCTTGGGAGACCCAGTACTTC.

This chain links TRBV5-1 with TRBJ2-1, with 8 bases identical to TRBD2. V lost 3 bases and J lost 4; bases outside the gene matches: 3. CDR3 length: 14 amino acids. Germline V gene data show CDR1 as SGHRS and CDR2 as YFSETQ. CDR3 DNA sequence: TGCGCCAGCAGCTCACTAGCGGTTTACAATGAGCAGTTCTTC. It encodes CASSSLAVYNEQFF.

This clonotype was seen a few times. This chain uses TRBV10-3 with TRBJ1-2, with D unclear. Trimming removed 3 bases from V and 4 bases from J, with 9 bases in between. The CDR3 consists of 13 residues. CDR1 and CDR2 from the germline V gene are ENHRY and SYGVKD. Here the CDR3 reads CAISDYSSYGYTF. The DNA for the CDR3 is TGTGCCATCAGTGATTACAGCTCCTATGGCTACACCTTC.

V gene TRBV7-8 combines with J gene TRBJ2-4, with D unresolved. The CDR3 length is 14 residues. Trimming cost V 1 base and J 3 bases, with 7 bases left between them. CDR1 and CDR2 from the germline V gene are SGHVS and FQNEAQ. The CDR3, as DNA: TGTGCCAGCAGCTTAGAAAGTTTCAAAAACATTCAGTACTTC. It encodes CASSLESFKNIQYF.

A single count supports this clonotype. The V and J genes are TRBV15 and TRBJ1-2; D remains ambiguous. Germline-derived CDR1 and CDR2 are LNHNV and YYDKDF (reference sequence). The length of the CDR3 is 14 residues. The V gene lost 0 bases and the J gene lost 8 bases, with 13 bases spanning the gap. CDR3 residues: CATSREGPDPGYTF. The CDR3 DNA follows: TGTGCCACCAGCAGAGAGGGCCCCGATCCGGGCTACACCTTC.

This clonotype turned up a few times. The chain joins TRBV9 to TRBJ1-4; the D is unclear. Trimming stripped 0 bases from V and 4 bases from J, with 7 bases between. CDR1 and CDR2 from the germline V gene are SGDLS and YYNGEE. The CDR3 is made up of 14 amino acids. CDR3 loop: CASSVDGYNEKLFF. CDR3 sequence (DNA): TGTGCCAGCAGCGTAGATGGTTATAATGAAAAACTGTTTTTT. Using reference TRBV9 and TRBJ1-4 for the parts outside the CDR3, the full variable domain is DSGVTQTPKHLITATGQRVTLRCSPRSGDLSVYWYQQSLDQGLQFLIQYYNGEERAKGNILERFSAQQFPDLHSELNLSSLELGDSALYFCASSVDGYNEKLFFGSGTQLSVL.

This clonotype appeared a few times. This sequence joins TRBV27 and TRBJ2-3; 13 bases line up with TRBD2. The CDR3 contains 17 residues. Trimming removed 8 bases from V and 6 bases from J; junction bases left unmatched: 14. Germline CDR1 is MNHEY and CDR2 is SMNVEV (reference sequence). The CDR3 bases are TGTGCCAGCGGACTAGCGGGAGCCAAAATGGGTTCGGATACGCAGTATTTT. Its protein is CASGLAGAKMGSDTQYF.

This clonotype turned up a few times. CDR3 nucleotide sequence: TGTGCCAGCAGGTGGACTAGCGGGGGCCTTCGCACAGATACGCAGTATTTT. It codes for CASRWTSGGLRTDTQYF. The chain employs TRBV6-6 and TRBJ2-3, with TRBD2 identical over 13 bases. The CDR3 is 17 amino acids. The germline gives CDR1 MNHNY, CDR2 SVGAGI (reference sequence). Germline trimming cut 6 bases from V and 1 base from J; bases unmatched to any gene: 7.

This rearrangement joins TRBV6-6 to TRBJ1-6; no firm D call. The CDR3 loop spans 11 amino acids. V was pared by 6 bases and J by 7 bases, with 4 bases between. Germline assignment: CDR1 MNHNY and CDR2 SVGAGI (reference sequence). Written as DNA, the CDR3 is TGTGCCAGCAGGTTAAATTCACCCCTCCACTTT. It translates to CASRLNSPLHF.

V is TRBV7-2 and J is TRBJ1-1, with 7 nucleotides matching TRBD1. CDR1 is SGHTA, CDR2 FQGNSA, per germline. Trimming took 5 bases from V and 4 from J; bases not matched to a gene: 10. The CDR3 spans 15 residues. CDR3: CASSPLTGVGTEAFF. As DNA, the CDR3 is TGTGCCAGCAGCCCACTAACAGGGGTGGGCACTGAAGCTTTCTTT.

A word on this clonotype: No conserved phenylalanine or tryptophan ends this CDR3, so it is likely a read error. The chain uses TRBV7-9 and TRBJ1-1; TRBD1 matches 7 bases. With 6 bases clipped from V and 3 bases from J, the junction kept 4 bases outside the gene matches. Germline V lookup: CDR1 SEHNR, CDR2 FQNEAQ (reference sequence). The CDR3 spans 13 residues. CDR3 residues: CASRQGRDTEAFS. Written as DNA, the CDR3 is TGTGCCAGCAGACAGGGGAGGGACACTGAAGCTTTCTCT.

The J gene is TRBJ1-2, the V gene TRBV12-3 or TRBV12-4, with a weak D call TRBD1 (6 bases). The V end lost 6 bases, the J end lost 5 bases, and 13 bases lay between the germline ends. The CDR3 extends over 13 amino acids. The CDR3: CASRETGVYGYTF. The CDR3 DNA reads TGTGCCAGCAGAGAGACAGGAGTTTATGGCTACACCTTC.

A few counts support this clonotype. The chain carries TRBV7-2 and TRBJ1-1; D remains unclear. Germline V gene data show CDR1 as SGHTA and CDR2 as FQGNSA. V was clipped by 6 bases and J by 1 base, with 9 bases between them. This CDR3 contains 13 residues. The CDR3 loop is CASRSYTNTEAFF. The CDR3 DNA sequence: TGTGCCAGCAGATCGTACACGAACACTGAAGCTTTCTTT.

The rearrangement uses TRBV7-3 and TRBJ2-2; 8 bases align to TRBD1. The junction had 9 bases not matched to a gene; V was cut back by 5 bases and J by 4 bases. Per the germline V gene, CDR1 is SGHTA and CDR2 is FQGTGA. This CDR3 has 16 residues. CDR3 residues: CASSPGQGLGTGELFF. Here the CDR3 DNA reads TGTGCCAGCAGCCCCGGACAGGGCCTGGGCACCGGGGAGCTGTTTTTT.

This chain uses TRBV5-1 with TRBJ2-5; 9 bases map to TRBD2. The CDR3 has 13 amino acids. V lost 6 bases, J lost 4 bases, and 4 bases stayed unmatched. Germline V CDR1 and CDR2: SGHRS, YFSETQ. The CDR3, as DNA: TGCGCCAGCAAGGCTAGCGGGGTAGAGACCCAGTACTTC. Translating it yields CASKASGVETQYF.

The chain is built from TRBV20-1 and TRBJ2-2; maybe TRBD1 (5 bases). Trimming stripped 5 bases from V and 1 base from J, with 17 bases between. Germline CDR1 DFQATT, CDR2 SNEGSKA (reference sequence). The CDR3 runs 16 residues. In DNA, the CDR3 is TGCAGTGCTCAAGGGGCTATGGACGGGAACACCGGGGAGCTGTTTTTT. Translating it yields CSAQGAMDGNTGELFF.

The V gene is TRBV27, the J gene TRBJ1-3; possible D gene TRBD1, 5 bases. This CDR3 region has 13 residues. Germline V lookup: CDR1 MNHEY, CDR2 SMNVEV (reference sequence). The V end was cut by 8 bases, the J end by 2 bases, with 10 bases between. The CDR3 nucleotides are TGTGCCAGCCGGAACAGGCCTGGAAACACCATATATTTT. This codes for CASRNRPGNTIYF.

The CDR3 here is CASSFFSGGPSTDTQYF. CDR3 coding DNA: TGTGCCAGCAGTTTCTTTAGCGGGGGGCCTAGCACAGATACGCAGTATTTT. V is TRBV28 and J is TRBJ2-3; TRBD2 matches 10 bases. Germline trimming cut 3 bases from V and 0 bases from J; bases unmatched to any gene: 6. CDR3 length: 17 amino acids. Germline values: CDR1 MDHEN, CDR2 SYDVKM. Full variable domain (remainder filled in from reference TRBV28 and TRBJ2-3): DVKVTQSSRYLVKRTGEKVFLECVQDMDHENMFWYRQDPGLGLRLIYFSYDVKMKEKGDIPEGYSVSREKKERFSLILESASTNQTSMYLCASSFFSGGPSTDTQYFGPGTRLTVL.

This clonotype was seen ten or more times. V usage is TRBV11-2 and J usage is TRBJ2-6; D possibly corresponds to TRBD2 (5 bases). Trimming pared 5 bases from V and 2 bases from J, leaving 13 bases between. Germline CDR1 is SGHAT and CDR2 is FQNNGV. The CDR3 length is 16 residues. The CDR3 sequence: CASSPYGVAGANVLTF. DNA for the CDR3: TGTGCCAGCAGCCCGTACGGGGTAGCTGGGGCCAACGTCCTGACTTTC.

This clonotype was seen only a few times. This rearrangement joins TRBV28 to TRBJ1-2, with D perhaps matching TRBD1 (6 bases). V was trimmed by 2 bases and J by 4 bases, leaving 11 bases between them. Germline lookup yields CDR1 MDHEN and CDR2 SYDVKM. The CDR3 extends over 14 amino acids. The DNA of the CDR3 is TGTGCCAGCAGTTTAGACTCACAGGGCTATGGCTACACCTTC. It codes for CASSLDSQGYGYTF.

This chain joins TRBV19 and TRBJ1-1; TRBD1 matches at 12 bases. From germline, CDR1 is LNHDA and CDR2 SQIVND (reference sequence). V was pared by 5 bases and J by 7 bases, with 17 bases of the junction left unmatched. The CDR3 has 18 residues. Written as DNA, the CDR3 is TGTGCCAGTAGTCTGACCCCAGGGGACAGGGGGCCGGGAGGTGAAGCTTTCTTT. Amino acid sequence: CASSLTPGDRGPGGEAFF.

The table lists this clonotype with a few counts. In DNA form, the CDR3 reads TGTGCCAGCAGAAGAAGGGGAGACTATGGCTACACCTTC. Protein: CASRRRGDYGYTF. This rearrangement joins TRBV25-1 to TRBJ1-2; D is perhaps TRBD1 (5 bases). Germline V gene data show CDR1 as MGHDK and CDR2 as SYGVNS. The CDR3 runs to 13 residues. V was pared by 6 bases and J by 3 bases, with 11 bases between.

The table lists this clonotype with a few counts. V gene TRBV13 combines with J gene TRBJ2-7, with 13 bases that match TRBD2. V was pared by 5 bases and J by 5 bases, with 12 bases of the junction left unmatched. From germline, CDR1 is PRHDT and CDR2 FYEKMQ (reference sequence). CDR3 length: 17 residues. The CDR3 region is CASSLWTSGSSMNEQYF. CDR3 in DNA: TGTGCCAGCAGCCTGTGGACTAGCGGGAGTTCGATGAACGAGCAGTACTTC.